Following are 2 T cell receptor beta chains from one sample sequenced in a study of T-cell reconstitution after alpha-beta-depleted transplantation in children. For TCRbeta, the library was prepared with unique molecular identifiers. One entry per CDR3 protein results from TCRdb running MiXCR on the PCR reads. The sample lists a few hundred thousand distinct CDR3 sequences; 20% to 30% were seen once. The specimen comprised PBMCs, sampled before TCRalphabeta/CD19-depleted stem cell transplant. Receptor source: a boy less than two years old with Wiskott-Aldrich syndrome, due to receive a stem cell transplant.

This clonotype appeared once. This chain connects TRBV2 to TRBJ1-4; D unclear. There are 13 residues in the CDR3. The germline V and J ends were trimmed by 9 bases and 2 bases, with 10 bases remaining between them. Germline CDR1 reads SNHLY; CDR2 reads FYNNEI. In DNA, the CDR3 is TGTGCCAGTACTACCAGGACTAATGAAAAACTGTTTTTT. This encodes CASTTRTNEKLFF.

This clonotype was seen a handful of times. The genes are TRBV6-1 and TRBJ1-1; TRBD1 might be the D (6 bases). This CDR3 spans 13 amino acids. Trimming shortened V by 7 bases and J by 1 base, and 10 bases separated the two germline ends. Germline CDR1 and CDR2: MNHNS and SASEGT. This chain's CDR3 is CASTETGNTEAFF. As DNA, the CDR3 is TGTGCCAGCACTGAGACAGGGAACACTGAAGCTTTCTTT.